This T cell receptor (beta chain) was recovered during a study of early T cells in non-severe SARS-CoV-2 infection (dated by TCRdb to 2020 to 2022). With respect to the entire study: TCR sequencing used bulk RNA from unsorted whole blood, so alpha and beta chains could not be paired. Broader findings and caveats from the paper: VDJdb matching was skewed toward anti-spike CD8 responses and likely underestimated virus-specific expansions by missing private and CD4 specificities.

The library was generated by 5' RACE. The sequencing machine was a NextSeq 500. To correct for sequencing error and PCR bias, the TCR library protocol tagged individual cDNA molecules with unique molecular identifiers. TCR alpha and beta chains were both sequenced, and the abundances of alpha and beta sequences in each sample were closely correlated with each other. For the original study's pipeline: Decombinator V4 was used to annotate the V gene, J gene and CDR3 of the TCR sequences. Expanded TCRs were defined as changing significantly between any two time points under a Poisson model with p below 0.0001. TCR abundances were normalised to the total number of TCRs sequenced in each sample and reported as counts per million. TRAV1-2 paired with TRAJ12, TRAJ20 or TRAJ33 defined MAIT TCRs, while TRAV10 paired with TRAJ18 defined iNKT TCRs. A search of VDJdb, accessed on 1 November 2021, was run for TCRs annotated to CMV, EBV and SARS-CoV-2, with TCRs annotated for multiple antigens excluded. In TCRdb, the public reads were trimmed at Q25 with fastp and aligned with MiXCR, with productive beta chains retained. All rows with the same CDR3 protein become a single entry with the most common DNA and genes. These V and J calls derive from TCRdb rather than the authors' analysis. Here the sample has tens of thousands of distinct CDR3 sequences; about 16% occur a single time. 5.5% to 7% of the sample lies in the top ten.

This was a case-control study nested in a cohort of healthcare workers in London, UK, who had nasopharyngeal swab PCR tests and blood samples taken every week. Healthcare workers were recruited during the week of the UK lockdown, between 23 and 31 March 2020, and followed weekly for up to about 16 weeks. This clonotype came up a few times. There is no known antigen for this receptor. No clone much larger than this one lies a single base away; base qualities are absent. Inclusive of the bounding cysteine and phenylalanine, the CDR3 is 16 residues long. Just the 48-base CDR3 DNA is kept, in frame starting at base 1. CDR1 LGHNA and CDR2 YSLEER were looked up in the germline V gene. A distance of 18 bases separates the germline ends of V and J, which lose 0 bases and 9 bases respectively.

Input material: whole blood. The chain is assembled from TRBV4-3 and TRBJ2-1; the D segment cannot be called with confidence. The TCR originated in an adult who was a healthcare worker with PCR-confirmed SARS-CoV-2 infection or an uninfected control (not recorded which). Read as DNA, the sequence is TGCGCCAGCAGCCAAGATAAATCAGGTATAAGTTCTGAGCAGTTCTTC. Translated, this is CASSQDKSGISSEQFF.